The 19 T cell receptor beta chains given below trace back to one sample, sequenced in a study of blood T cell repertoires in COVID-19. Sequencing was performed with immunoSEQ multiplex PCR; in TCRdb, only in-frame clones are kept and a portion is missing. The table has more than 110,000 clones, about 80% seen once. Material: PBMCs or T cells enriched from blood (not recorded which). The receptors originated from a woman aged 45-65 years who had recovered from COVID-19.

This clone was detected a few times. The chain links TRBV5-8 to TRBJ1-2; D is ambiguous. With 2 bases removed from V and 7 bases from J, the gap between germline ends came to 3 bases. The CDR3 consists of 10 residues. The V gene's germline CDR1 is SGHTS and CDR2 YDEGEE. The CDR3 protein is CASSLAGYTF. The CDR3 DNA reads TGTGCCAGCAGCTTAGCTGGCTACACCTTC. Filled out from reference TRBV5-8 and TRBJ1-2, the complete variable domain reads EAGVTQSPTHLIKTRGQQATLRCSPISGHTSVYWYQQALGLGLQFLLWYDEGEERNRGNFPPRFSGRQFPNYSSELNVNALELEDSALYLCASSLAGYTFGSGTRLTVV.

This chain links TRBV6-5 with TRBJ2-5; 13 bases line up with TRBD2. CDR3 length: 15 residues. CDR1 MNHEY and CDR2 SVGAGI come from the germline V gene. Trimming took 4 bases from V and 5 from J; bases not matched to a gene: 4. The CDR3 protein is CASSLTSGGLETQYF. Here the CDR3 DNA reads TGTGCCAGCAGTTTGACTAGCGGGGGGCTGGAGACCCAGTACTTC.

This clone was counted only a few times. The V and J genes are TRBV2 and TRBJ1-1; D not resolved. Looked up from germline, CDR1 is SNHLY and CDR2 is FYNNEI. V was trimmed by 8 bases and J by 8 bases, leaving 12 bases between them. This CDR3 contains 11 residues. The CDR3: CASETTEEAFF. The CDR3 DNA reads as TGTGCCAGCGAAACGACGGAGGAAGCTTTCTTT.

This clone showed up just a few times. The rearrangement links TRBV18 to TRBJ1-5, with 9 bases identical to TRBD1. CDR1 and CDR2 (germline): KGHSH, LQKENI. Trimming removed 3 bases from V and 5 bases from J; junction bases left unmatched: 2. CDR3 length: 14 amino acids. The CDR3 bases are TGTGCCAGCTCACCGGACAGGGGCGATCAGCCCCAGCATTTT. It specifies CASSPDRGDQPQHF.

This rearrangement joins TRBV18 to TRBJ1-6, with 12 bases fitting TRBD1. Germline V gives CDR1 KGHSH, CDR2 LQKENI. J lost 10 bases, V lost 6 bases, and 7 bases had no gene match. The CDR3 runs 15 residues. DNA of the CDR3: TGTGCCAGCTCCCCGGGACAGGGGGCGGAATCACCCCTCCACTTT. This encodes CASSPGQGAESPLHF.

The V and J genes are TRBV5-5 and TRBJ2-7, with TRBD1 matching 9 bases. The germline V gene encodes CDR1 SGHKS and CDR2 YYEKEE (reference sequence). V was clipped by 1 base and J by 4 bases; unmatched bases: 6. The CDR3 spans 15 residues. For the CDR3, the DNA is TGTGCCAGCAGCTTGCTTCTAGGGACAGGGTACGAGCAGTACGTC. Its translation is CASSLLLGTGYEQYV.

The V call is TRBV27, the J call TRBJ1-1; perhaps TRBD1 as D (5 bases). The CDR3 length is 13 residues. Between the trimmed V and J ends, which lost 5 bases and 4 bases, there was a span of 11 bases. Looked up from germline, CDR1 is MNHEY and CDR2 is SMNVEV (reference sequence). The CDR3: CASSKRQITEAFF. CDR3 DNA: TGTGCCAGCAGTAAGCGACAGATCACTGAAGCTTTCTTT.

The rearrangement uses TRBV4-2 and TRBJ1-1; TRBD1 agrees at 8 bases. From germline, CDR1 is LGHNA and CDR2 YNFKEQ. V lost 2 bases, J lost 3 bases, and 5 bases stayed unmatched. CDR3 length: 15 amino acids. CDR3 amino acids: CASSQQGAWDTEAFF. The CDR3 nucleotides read TGTGCCAGCAGCCAACAGGGGGCCTGGGACACTGAAGCTTTCTTT.

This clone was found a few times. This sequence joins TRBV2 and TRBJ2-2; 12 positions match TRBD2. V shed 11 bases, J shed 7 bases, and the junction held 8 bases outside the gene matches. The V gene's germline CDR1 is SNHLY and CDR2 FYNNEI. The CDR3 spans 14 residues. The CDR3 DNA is TGTGCCGTCGAGACTAGCGGGGGCGACGGGGAGCTGTTTTTT. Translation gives CAVETSGGDGELFF.

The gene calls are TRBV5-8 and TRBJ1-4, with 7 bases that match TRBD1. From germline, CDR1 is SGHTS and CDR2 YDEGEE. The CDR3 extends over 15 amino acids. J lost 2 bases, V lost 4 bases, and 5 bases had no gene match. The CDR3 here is CASSDRVLTNEKLFF. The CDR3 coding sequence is TGTGCCAGCAGCGACAGGGTCCTGACTAATGAAAAACTGTTTTTT.

Written as DNA, the CDR3 is TGTGCCAGCAGTTTATACAGGGGAACCTCCTATAATTCACCCCTCCACTTT. Encoded protein: CASSLYRGTSYNSPLHF. The chain employs TRBV27 and TRBJ1-6, with 7 bases matching TRBD1. The CDR3 is 17 residues long. V was pared by 1 base and J by 0 bases, with 3 bases of the junction left unmatched. Looked up from germline, CDR1 is MNHEY and CDR2 is SMNVEV (reference sequence).

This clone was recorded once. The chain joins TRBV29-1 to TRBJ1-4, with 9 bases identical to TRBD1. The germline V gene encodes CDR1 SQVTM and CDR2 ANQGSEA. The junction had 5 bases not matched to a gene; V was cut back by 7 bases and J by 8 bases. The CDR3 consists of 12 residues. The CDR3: CSATDRGEKLFF. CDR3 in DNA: TGCAGCGCCACAGACAGGGGGGAAAAACTGTTTTTT.

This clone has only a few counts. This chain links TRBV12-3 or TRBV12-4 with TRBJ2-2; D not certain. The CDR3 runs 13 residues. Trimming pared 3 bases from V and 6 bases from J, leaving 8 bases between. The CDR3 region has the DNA TGTGCCAGCAGTTTGGCGGATTCCGGGGAGCTGTTTTTT. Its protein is CASSLADSGELFF.

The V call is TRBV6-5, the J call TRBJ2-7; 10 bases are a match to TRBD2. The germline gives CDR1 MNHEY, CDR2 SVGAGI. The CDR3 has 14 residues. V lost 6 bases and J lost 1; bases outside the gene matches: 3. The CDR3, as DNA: TGTGCCAGCAGACTTAGCGGGGGGTCCTACGAGCAGTACGTC. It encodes CASRLSGGSYEQYV.

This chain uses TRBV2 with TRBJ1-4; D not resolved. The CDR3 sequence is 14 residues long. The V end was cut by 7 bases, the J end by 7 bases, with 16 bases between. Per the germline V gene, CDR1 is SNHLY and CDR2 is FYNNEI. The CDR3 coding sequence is TGTGCCAGCACCGGGGTCGCAGCCAGTGAAAAACTGTTTTTT. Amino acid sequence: CASTGVAASEKLFF.

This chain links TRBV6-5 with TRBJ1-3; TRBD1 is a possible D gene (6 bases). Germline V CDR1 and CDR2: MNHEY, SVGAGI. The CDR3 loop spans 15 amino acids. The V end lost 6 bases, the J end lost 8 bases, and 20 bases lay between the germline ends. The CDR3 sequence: CASRQYPAGEYTIYF. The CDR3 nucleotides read TGTGCCAGCAGACAATACCCGGCAGGGGAATACACCATATATTTT.

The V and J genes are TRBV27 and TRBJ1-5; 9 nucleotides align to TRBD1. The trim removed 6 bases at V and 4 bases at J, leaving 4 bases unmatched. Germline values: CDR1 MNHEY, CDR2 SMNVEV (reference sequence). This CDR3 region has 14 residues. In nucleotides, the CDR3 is TGTGCCAGCAGCCGGACAGGGGATAATCAGCCCCAGCATTTT. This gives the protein CASSRTGDNQPQHF.

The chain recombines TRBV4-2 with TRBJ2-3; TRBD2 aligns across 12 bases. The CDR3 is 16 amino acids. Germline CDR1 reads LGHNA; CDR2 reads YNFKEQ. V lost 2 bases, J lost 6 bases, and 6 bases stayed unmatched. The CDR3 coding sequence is TGTGCCAGCAGCCAAAGTACTAGCGGGGGGAGGGATACGCAGTATTTT. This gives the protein CASSQSTSGGRDTQYF.

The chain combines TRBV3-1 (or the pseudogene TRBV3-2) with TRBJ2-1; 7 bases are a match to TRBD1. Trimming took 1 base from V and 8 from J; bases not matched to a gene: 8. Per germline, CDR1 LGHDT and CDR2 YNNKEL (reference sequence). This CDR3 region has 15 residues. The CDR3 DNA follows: TGTGCCAGCAGCCAAGGGACAGGCGCCCCGGATGAGCAGTTCTTC. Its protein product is CASSQGTGAPDEQFF.